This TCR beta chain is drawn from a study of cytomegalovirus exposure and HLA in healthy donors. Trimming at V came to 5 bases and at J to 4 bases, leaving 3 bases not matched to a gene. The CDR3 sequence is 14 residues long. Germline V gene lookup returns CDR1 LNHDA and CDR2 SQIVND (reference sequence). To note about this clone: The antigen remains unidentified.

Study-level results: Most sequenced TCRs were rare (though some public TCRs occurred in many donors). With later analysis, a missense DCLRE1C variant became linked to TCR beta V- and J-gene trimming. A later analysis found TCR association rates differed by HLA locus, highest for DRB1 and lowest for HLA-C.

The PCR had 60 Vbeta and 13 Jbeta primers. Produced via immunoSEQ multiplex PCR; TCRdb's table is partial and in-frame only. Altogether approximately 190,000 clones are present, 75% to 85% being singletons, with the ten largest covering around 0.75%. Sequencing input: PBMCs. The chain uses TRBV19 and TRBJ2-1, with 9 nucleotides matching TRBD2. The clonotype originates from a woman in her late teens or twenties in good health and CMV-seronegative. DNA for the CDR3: TGTGCCAGTAGTCCAGCGGGAGGATACAATGAGCAGTTCTTC. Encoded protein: CASSPAGGYNEQFF. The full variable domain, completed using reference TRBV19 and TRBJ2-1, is DGGITQSPKYLFRKEGQNVTLSCEQNLNHDAMYWYRQDPGQGLRLIYYSQIVNDFQKGDIAEGYSVSREKKESFPLTVTSAQKNPTAFYLCASSPAGGYNEQFFGPGTRLTVL.